The 16 T cell receptor beta chains listed next were all sequenced from one sample in a study of T cell responses to AZD1222 COVID-19 vaccine. Measured with immunoSEQ multiplex PCR; TCRdb has only the in-frame clones, and not every one. This table holds some 60,000 clones, 75% to 85% found once. This material consisted of peripheral blood, taken on day 0 of AZD1222 vaccination. Receptors originate from an adult in good health.

The rearrangement uses TRBV4-2 and TRBJ2-1, with D perhaps matching TRBD2 (6 bases). This CDR3 is built from 15 residues. From germline, CDR1 is LGHNA and CDR2 YNFKEQ. Trimming took off 4 bases at V and 1 base at J, with 11 bases between the two ends. The CDR3: CASSPGLTSYNEQFF. The CDR3 DNA sequence: TGTGCCAGCAGCCCGGGACTTACGTCCTACAATGAGCAGTTCTTC.

The genes are TRBV19 and TRBJ1-2; possibly TRBD1 for D (6 bases). V was pared by 7 bases and J by 2 bases, with 11 bases between. The CDR3 has 13 amino acids. Germline V gives CDR1 LNHDA, CDR2 SQIVND (reference sequence). The CDR3 DNA sequence: TGTGCCAGTAAAATGAGGGGGAACTATGGCTACACCTTC. Its protein product is CASKMRGNYGYTF.

This chain links TRBV6-2 or TRBV6-3 with TRBJ1-1; TRBD1 matches at 9 bases. The CDR3 length is 15 residues. Germline-derived CDR1 and CDR2 are MNHEY and SVGEGT. Trimming removed 2 bases from V and 1 base from J; junction bases left unmatched: 2. The CDR3 nucleotides are TGTGCCAGCAGTTACCAGGACAGGGGGAACACTGAAGCTTTCTTT. Translating gives CASSYQDRGNTEAFF.

This chain links TRBV28 with TRBJ1-2; 9 nucleotides agree with TRBD1. From germline, CDR1 is MDHEN and CDR2 SYDVKM. V dropped 6 bases and J dropped 0; count of bases not matched to a gene: 2. This CDR3 has 14 amino acids. In DNA, the CDR3 is TGTGCCAGCAGGGGACAGGGATCTAACTATGGCTACACCTTC. It specifies CASRGQGSNYGYTF.

The chain joins TRBV6-5 to TRBJ1-2; no firm D call. With 6 bases removed from V and 5 bases from J, the gap between germline ends came to 4 bases. The CDR3 sequence is 10 residues long. The germline V gene encodes CDR1 MNHEY and CDR2 SVGAGI. The CDR3 region is CASREYGYTF. The CDR3 nucleotides are TGTGCCAGCAGGGAGTATGGCTACACCTTC.

The gene calls are TRBV21-1 and TRBJ1-4; whether TRBD1, the table's D call, matches the DNA was not checked. TRBV21-1 is a pseudogene segment. This CDR3 has 15 amino acids. In nucleotides, the CDR3 is TGTGCCAGCAGCAAAGTACAGCCAGGGGAAGAAAAACTGTTTTTT. Translated, it gives CASSKVQPGEEKLFF.

The sample holds a few counts of this clone. The chain joins TRBV18 to TRBJ2-7, with a possible D match to TRBD2 (5 bases). Deletions cut 3 bases from V and 4 bases from J, with 16 bases between. The CDR3 spans 15 residues. Germline CDR1 and CDR2: KGHSH and LQKENI. This CDR3 is CASSPDTDSTYEQYF. The CDR3 nucleotides are TGTGCCAGCTCACCGGATACGGACTCTACTTACGAGCAGTACTTC.

This chain links TRBV4-1 with TRBJ1-2; 7 bases align to TRBD1. J lost 2 bases, V lost 2 bases, and 14 bases had no gene match. Germline V gives CDR1 MGHRA, CDR2 YSYEKL. This CDR3 spans 18 amino acids. CDR3 sequence (DNA): TGCGCCAGCAGCCAACCAGGCTCTCGCCGGGACAGAAACTATGGCTACACCTTC. It translates to CASSQPGSRRDRNYGYTF.

The J gene is TRBJ1-1, the V gene TRBV12-3 or TRBV12-4; tentatively, D is TRBD1 (5 bases). V was cut by 3 bases and J by 12 bases, with 14 bases left in between. The length of the CDR3 is 12 residues. CDR3 bases: TGTGCCAGCAGTTTCTCTTCAGGGCTCCCTTTCTTT. Encoded protein: CASSFSSGLPFF.

The gene calls are TRBV6-1 and TRBJ2-3; weak D call: TRBD2 (6 bases). V was trimmed by 2 bases and J by 10 bases, leaving 10 bases between them. Germline CDR1 MNHNS, CDR2 SASEGT. This CDR3 has 12 amino acids. This chain's CDR3 is CASSEQDYSQYF. The CDR3 DNA sequence: TGTGCCAGCAGTGAACAGGACTATTCGCAGTATTTT.

J is TRBJ2-7 and V is TRBV12-3 or TRBV12-4, with TRBD1 matching 9 bases. The CDR3 runs 13 residues. V dropped 7 bases and J dropped 4; count of bases not matched to a gene: 5. The CDR3 bases are TGTGCCAGCACCCGGGACAGGGATTACGAGCAGTACTTC. As protein: CASTRDRDYEQYF.

This clone has just one count. This chain uses TRBV27 with TRBJ1-6; maybe TRBD1 (6 bases). Germline lookup yields CDR1 MNHEY and CDR2 SMNVEV (reference sequence). This CDR3 is 15 amino acids long. Trimming pared 2 bases from V and 9 bases from J, leaving 14 bases between. CDR3 nucleotides: TGTGCCAGCAGTTTAAAGGACAGTCGCGTTTCACCCCTCCACTTT. Its translation: CASSLKDSRVSPLHF.

The chain combines TRBV7-2 with TRBJ2-5; TRBD2 matches 7 bases. This CDR3 is 15 amino acids long. V shed 3 bases, J shed 1 base, and the junction held 5 bases outside the gene matches. Germline lookup yields CDR1 SGHTA and CDR2 FQGNSA. CDR3: CASSFAGAVQETQYF. CDR3 nucleotide sequence: TGTGCCAGCAGCTTCGCGGGAGCGGTCCAAGAGACCCAGTACTTC.

This chain links TRBV6-5 with TRBJ2-3; D is unresolved. The germline V gene has CDR1 MNHEY and CDR2 SVGAGI. Trimming took off 0 bases at V and 3 bases at J, with 10 bases between the two ends. The CDR3 totals 15 residues. The CDR3 sequence is CASSYSNVGTDTQYF. The CDR3 bases are TGTGCCAGCAGTTACTCAAACGTGGGGACAGATACGCAGTATTTT.

The V call is TRBV6-5, the J call TRBJ1-2, with D perhaps matching TRBD1 (6 bases). Germline CDR1 reads MNHEY; CDR2 reads SVGAGI. This CDR3 has 15 amino acids. Trimming shortened V by 7 bases and J by 3 bases, and 18 bases separated the two germline ends. The DNA of the CDR3 is TGTGCCAGCATGCGAGGGCAGGGGCTAGACTATGGCTACACCTTC. Translated, it gives CASMRGQGLDYGYTF.

The genes are TRBV19 and TRBJ1-2; TRBD1 aligns across 7 bases. The germline CDR1 and CDR2 sequences are LNHDA and SQIVND (reference sequence). The J segment lost 0 bases and the V segment lost 3 bases, leaving 13 bases of the junction unmatched. The CDR3 runs 18 residues. CDR3 in DNA: TGTGCCAGTAGTATGGGAGGGGACAGTGGGGGCACTAACTATGGCTACACCTTC. It is translated as CASSMGGDSGGTNYGYTF.